The clone carrying this T cell receptor (beta chain) was seen a few times. Its specificity is not known. This sample is part of a study of T cell repertoires in cytomegalovirus infection. Findings and caveats of the study: Adding up the frequency of public TCR beta families identified people who carried CMV plus the relevant HLA. Ex vivo, HLA-C-restricted CMV-specific TCR beta clonotypes prevailed over the rest of the response.

Germline V gene data show CDR1 as SEHNR and CDR2 as FQNEAQ (reference sequence). V dropped 4 bases and J dropped 7 bases, with 16 bases sitting between them. The CDR3 sequence is 14 residues long. MiXCR was run by TCRdb on the reads, yielding one entry per CDR3 protein. The sample has 110,000 or so distinct CDR3 sequences; roughly 31% are singletons. The sample in question was CD8+ T cells from cultured PBMCs, obtained from culture after CMV antigen stimulation. This chain joins TRBV7-9 and TRBJ1-1, with D maybe TRBD1 (6 bases). This TCR was sampled from a human donor in good health (CMV status not recorded). Some clones in this sample may be carry-over from other donors' samples. As DNA, the CDR3 is TGTGCCAGCAGCTCGCTGGGGGGGCCCGGTGAAGCTTTCTTT. This translates into CASSSLGGPGEAFF. Full variable domain (remainder filled in from reference TRBV7-9 and TRBJ1-1): DTGVSQNPRHKITKRGQNVTFRCDPISEHNRLYWYRQTLGQGPEFLTYFQNEAQLEKSRLLSDRFSAERPKGSFSTLEIQRTEQGDSAMYLCASSSLGGPGEAFFGQGTRLTVV.